Below are 9 T cell receptor beta chains sequenced from a single sample in a study of blood T cell repertoires in COVID-19. Only in-frame clones appear in the TCRdb table, and some are missing; sequencing was by immunoSEQ multiplex PCR. The sample gives fewer than 200,000 clones, about four fifths of which show up once; 6% to 8.5% is in the top ten. The sequenced sample consisted of peripheral blood. The receptors shown here come from a woman in her 70s with COVID-19, enrolled during active disease.

The chain has TRBV7-2 and TRBJ2-7; TRBD1 might be the D (5 bases). Deletions cut 3 bases from V and 1 base from J, with 10 bases between. Germline V gene sequence: CDR1 SGHTA, CDR2 FQGNSA. The CDR3 totals 14 residues. CDR3 amino acids: CASSFGARSYEQYF. The CDR3 nucleotides are TGTGCCAGCAGCTTTGGGGCTCGGTCCTACGAGCAGTACTTC. Full variable domain (missing parts from reference TRBV7-2 and TRBJ2-7): GAGVSQSPSNKVTEKGKDVELRCDPISGHTALYWYRQSLGQGLEFLIYFQGNSAPDKSGLPSDRFSAERTGGSVSTLTIQRTQQEDSAVYLCASSFGARSYEQYFGPGTRLTVT.

This rearrangement joins TRBV7-9 to TRBJ2-7; a possible D gene is TRBD1 (6 bases). Germline V gene lookup returns CDR1 SEHNR and CDR2 FQNEAQ (reference sequence). The CDR3 spans 14 residues. V gave up 5 bases and J gave up 11 bases, with 22 bases separating them. CDR3 sequence reads: CASSPSQGQAIKYF. The CDR3 DNA reads as TGTGCCAGCAGCCCCAGTCAGGGACAAGCCATTAAGTACTTC.

The chain is built from TRBV18 and TRBJ2-5; a weak D match, TRBD1 (6 bases). The CDR3 runs to 19 residues. Germline CDR1 KGHSH, CDR2 LQKENI. The V gene lost 1 base and the J gene lost 1 base, with 22 bases spanning the gap. CDR3 sequence: CASSPRVIPGQIFQETQYF. The CDR3 DNA is TGTGCCAGCTCACCACGGGTCATTCCGGGACAAATTTTCCAAGAGACCCAGTACTTC.

The CDR3 region is CASTQSGLAGVLEQFF. CDR3 bases: TGTGCCAGCACCCAATCCGGACTAGCGGGAGTCCTTGAGCAGTTCTTC. The rearrangement uses TRBV28 and TRBJ2-1, with 13 nucleotides matching TRBD2. The J segment lost 9 bases and the V segment lost 7 bases, leaving 12 bases of the junction unmatched. Germline CDR1 MDHEN, CDR2 SYDVKM. The CDR3 is 16 residues long.

This clone was found a few times. The chain joins TRBV6-5 to TRBJ1-5; TRBD1 agrees at 10 bases. The CDR3 contains 13 residues. Per the germline V gene, CDR1 is MNHEY and CDR2 is SVGAGI. V trimming: 8 bases; J trimming: 6 bases; junction bases outside the gene matches: 4. CDR3 bases: TGTGCCAGCGGTTGGGACAGGGGTCAGCCCCAGCATTTT. Translated, it gives CASGWDRGQPQHF.

The chain links TRBV9 to TRBJ2-5, with 7 bases aligning to TRBD2. With 0 bases clipped from V and 4 bases from J, the junction kept 6 bases outside the gene matches. Germline CDR1 is SGDLS and CDR2 is YYNGEE. The CDR3 extends over 15 amino acids. This CDR3 reads CASSVGGLEVETQYF. The CDR3 nucleotides are TGTGCCAGCAGCGTAGGAGGACTAGAGGTAGAGACCCAGTACTTC. Full variable domain (rest looked up from reference TRBV9 and TRBJ2-5): DSGVTQTPKHLITATGQRVTLRCSPRSGDLSVYWYQQSLDQGLQFLIQYYNGEERAKGNILERFSAQQFPDLHSELNLSSLELGDSALYFCASSVGGLEVETQYFGPGTRLLVL.

The chain combines TRBV7-2 with TRBJ2-3, with D hard to call. The CDR3 runs to 14 residues. Germline CDR1 SGHTA, CDR2 FQGNSA. V was cut by 5 bases and J by 0 bases, with 9 bases left in between. The CDR3 region is CASSPATSTDTQYF. CDR3 nucleotide sequence: TGTGCCAGCAGCCCAGCGACTAGCACAGATACGCAGTATTTT.

This clone was picked up one time. The genes are TRBV5-1 and TRBJ1-1; D is ambiguous. The CDR3 extends over 14 amino acids. The germline CDR1 and CDR2 sequences are SGHRS and YFSETQ. The V end lost 0 bases, the J end lost 2 bases, and 8 bases lay between the germline ends. Here the CDR3 reads CASSLVHSNTEAFF. The CDR3 DNA is TGCGCCAGCAGCTTGGTCCACAGCAACACTGAAGCTTTCTTT.

The gene calls are TRBV7-8 and TRBJ2-1; a weak D match, TRBD2 (6 bases). CDR1 SGHVS and CDR2 FQNEAQ come from the germline V gene. This CDR3 has 16 residues. Trimming left V 7 bases short and J 1 base short, with 17 bases between. CDR3 in amino acids: CASTVSGSGSYNEQFF. CDR3 nucleotides: TGTGCCAGCACCGTTAGCGGTAGTGGTTCCTACAATGAGCAGTTCTTC.